This T cell receptor (beta chain) was captured by sequencing in a study of radiotherapy plus CTLA-4 blockade in lung cancer. As to this clone: Its antigen is unknown.

Points from the study as a whole: An expansion of tumor-derived TCR clones occurred in blood after radiotherapy plus ipilimumab.

Clones were read by immunoSEQ multiplex PCR, and TCRdb kept only the in-frame ones, dropping some. The sample holds fewer than 150,000 clones, approximately 84% seen once. Trimming pared 7 bases from V and 1 base from J, leaving 16 bases between. Germline V lookup: CDR1 MNHEY, CDR2 SVGAGI. This CDR3 region has 15 residues. Those patients who had chemo-refractory metastatic non-small-cell lung cancer were given focal radiation along with CTLA-4 blockade through ipilimumab. This material consisted of peripheral blood, taken from a patient treated with radiotherapy plus ipilimumab. The V call is TRBV6-5, the J call TRBJ1-1; D possibly corresponds to TRBD1 (5 bases). This sequence originates from a human donor with non-small cell lung cancer who had a partial response to radiotherapy plus ipilimumab. The CDR3 DNA is TGTGCCAGCACCCTAAGTGGGGGGACGAACACTGAAGCTTTCTTT. Residues: CASTLSGGTNTEAFF.